These 26 T cell receptor beta chains originate from one sample sequenced in a study of blood T cell repertoires in COVID-19. Some clones are missing from TCRdb's copy, which holds only in-frame ones; the method was immunoSEQ multiplex PCR. This sample has 250,000 to 350,000 clones, with about 85% found just once. Sequencing used PBMCs or T cells enriched from blood (not recorded which). The source of these receptors is a woman aged 45-60 years who had recovered from COVID-19.

The J gene is TRBJ2-5, the V gene TRBV18; TRBD1 might be the D (7 bases). The CDR3 length is 17 residues. Germline lookup yields CDR1 KGHSH and CDR2 LQKENI. Trimming pared 1 base from V and 4 bases from J, leaving 19 bases between. CDR3 nucleotides: TGTGCCAGCTCACCACTTGGAGGCCAGGGGGGCGGAGAGACCCAGTACTTC. Translation: CASSPLGGQGGGETQYF.

This chain connects TRBV5-1 to TRBJ2-2; 9 nucleotides match TRBD1. Germline-derived CDR1 and CDR2 are SGHRS and YFSETQ. V was clipped by 2 bases and J by 4 bases; unmatched bases: 6. This CDR3 is 16 amino acids long. The CDR3 DNA sequence: TGCGCCAGCAGCTTTGGACAGGGGACAATCACCGGGGAGCTGTTTTTT. Translation gives CASSFGQGTITGELFF.

This clone was detected only a few times. The chain combines TRBV5-4 with TRBJ2-5, with 8 bases fitting TRBD2. Germline-derived CDR1 and CDR2 are SGHNT and YYREEE (reference sequence). This CDR3 is built from 14 residues. V shed 2 bases, J shed 5 bases, and the junction held 5 bases outside the gene matches. The CDR3 DNA sequence: TGTGCCAGCAGCTTAGCGGGAGTAGGGGAGACCCAGTACTTC. The encoded protein is CASSLAGVGETQYF.

V and J are TRBV7-9 and TRBJ2-7; D unclear. Trimming removed 5 bases from V and 5 bases from J, with 7 bases in between. This CDR3 has 11 amino acids. Germline V gene sequence: CDR1 SEHNR, CDR2 FQNEAQ (reference sequence). The CDR3 region is CASSPLDEQYF. DNA for the CDR3: TGTGCCAGCAGCCCCCTTGACGAGCAGTACTTC.

The V call is TRBV7-9, the J call TRBJ1-4; TRBD1 matches 8 bases. Per the germline V gene, CDR1 is SEHNR and CDR2 is FQNEAQ (reference sequence). The CDR3 extends over 15 amino acids. Trimming at V came to 5 bases and at J to 7 bases, leaving 9 bases not matched to a gene. The CDR3 sequence: CASSRAGTGSEKLFF. The CDR3, as DNA: TGTGCCAGCAGCCGGGCCGGGACAGGAAGTGAAAAACTGTTTTTT.

The J gene is TRBJ2-3, the V gene TRBV24-1; the D gene is possibly TRBD2 (6 bases). V lost 2 bases, J lost 8 bases, and 16 bases lay in between. The CDR3 is made up of 15 amino acids. Germline loops: CDR1 KGHDR, CDR2 SFDVKD. The CDR3 sequence: CATSDSGGTSGTQYF. The CDR3, as DNA: TGTGCCACCAGTGATTCCGGGGGTACTTCGGGTACGCAGTATTTT.

V and J are TRBV28 and TRBJ1-4; TRBD1 agrees at 10 bases. Germline-derived CDR1 and CDR2 are MDHEN and SYDVKM. The CDR3 runs 15 residues. J gave up 8 bases and V 7 bases, and 10 bases lay outside the gene matches. CDR3 sequence reads: CASKEGRGQGEKLFF. The CDR3, as DNA: TGTGCCAGCAAAGAGGGGAGGGGACAGGGGGAAAAACTGTTTTTT.

The rearrangement links TRBV11-2 to TRBJ1-1; D may be TRBD1 (6 bases). Trimming took 5 bases from V and 0 from J, leaving 16 bases between them. In germline, CDR1 is SGHAT, CDR2 FQNNGV. The CDR3 covers 16 residues. Here the CDR3 reads CASSRRSDRLNTEAFF. The CDR3 DNA reads as TGTGCCAGCAGCCGACGAAGCGACAGGTTGAACACTGAAGCTTTCTTT.

This clone has a single count. The V gene is TRBV30, the J gene TRBJ1-5; the match to TRBD1 covers 7 bases. CDR3 size: 13 residues. CDR1 GTSNPN and CDR2 SVGIG come from the germline V gene (reference sequence). Trimming cost V 4 bases and J 5 bases; bases outside gene matches: 5. CDR3 sequence reads: CAWTRDRYQPQHF. For the CDR3, the DNA is TGTGCCTGGACTCGGGACAGATATCAGCCCCAGCATTTT.

The chain carries TRBV5-6 and TRBJ1-5, with unresolved D. The CDR3 spans 14 residues. Deletions cut 4 bases from V and 2 bases from J, with 10 bases between. Germline loops: CDR1 SGHDT, CDR2 YYEEEE. The CDR3 bases are TGTGCCAGCAGCGTTGGTACGGGCAATCAGCCCCAGCATTTT. Translating gives CASSVGTGNQPQHF. Filled out from reference TRBV5-6 and TRBJ1-5, the complete variable domain reads DAGVTQSPTHLIKTRGQQVTLRCSPKSGHDTVSWYQQALGQGPQFIFQYYEEEERQRGNFPDRFSGHQFPNYSSELNVNALLLGDSALYLCASSVGTGNQPQHFGDGTRLSIL.

The chain joins TRBV27 to TRBJ1-3, with D hard to call. Germline V CDR1 and CDR2: MNHEY, SMNVEV (reference sequence). Trimming stripped 0 bases from V and 0 bases from J, with 12 bases between. CDR3 size: 17 residues. DNA for the CDR3: TGTGCCAGCAGTTTATCGTACAGTACTCTCTCTGGAAACACCATATATTTT. This codes for CASSLSYSTLSGNTIYF.

V is TRBV18 and J is TRBJ1-1; tentative D call: TRBD1 (6 bases). Trimming pared 3 bases from V and 5 bases from J, leaving 16 bases between. CDR1 and CDR2 from the germline V gene are KGHSH and LQKENI. The CDR3 covers 15 residues. In DNA form, the CDR3 reads TGTGCCAGCTCACCGATGGCCGCGCAGGGGACTGAAGCTTTCTTT. Protein: CASSPMAAQGTEAFF.

J is TRBJ1-4 and V is TRBV18; the match to TRBD1 covers 7 bases. The CDR3 has 14 amino acids. J lost 2 bases, V lost 3 bases, and 0 bases had no gene match. In germline, CDR1 is KGHSH, CDR2 LQKENI. The CDR3 sequence: CASSPDRTNEKLFF. The CDR3 nucleotides are TGTGCCAGCTCACCGGACAGGACTAATGAAAAACTGTTTTTT. Together with reference TRBV18 and TRBJ1-4, the CDR3 gives the full variable domain: NAGVMQNPRHLVRRRGQEARLRCSPMKGHSHVYWYRQLPEEGLKFMVYLQKENIIDESGMPKERFSAEFPKEGPSILRIQQVVRGDSAAYFCASSPDRTNEKLFFGSGTQLSVL.

With regard to this clone: The same CDR3 is also encoded by other DNA sequences in this sample. V usage is TRBV3-1 (or the pseudogene TRBV3-2) and J usage is TRBJ1-3; the D is unclear. With 0 bases removed from V and 0 bases from J, the gap between germline ends came to 6 bases. Germline loops: CDR1 LGHDT, CDR2 YNNKEL (reference sequence). The CDR3 is 15 residues long. The CDR3 DNA reads as TGTGCCAGCAGCCAAGATTTATTCTCTGGAAACACCATATATTTT. Translating gives CASSQDLFSGNTIYF.

In its sample, this clone was seen once. The CDR3 reads CASSPQTGPTNEKLFF. In DNA form, the CDR3 reads TGTGCCAGCAGCCCTCAGACAGGTCCCACTAATGAAAAACTGTTTTTT. The chain is built from TRBV3-1 (or the pseudogene TRBV3-2) and TRBJ1-4; D is possibly TRBD1 (6 bases). V lost 4 bases and J lost 2, with 14 bases in between. The CDR3 is 16 residues long. Germline loops: CDR1 LGHDT, CDR2 YNNKEL (reference sequence).

The chain couples TRBV5-1 to TRBJ2-1; 12 bases align to TRBD2. The length of the CDR3 is 16 residues. With 2 bases clipped from V and 3 bases from J, the junction kept 3 bases outside the gene matches. Germline V lookup: CDR1 SGHRS, CDR2 YFSETQ. The CDR3 sequence: CASSFRTSGNYNEQFF. CDR3 nucleotide sequence: TGCGCCAGCAGCTTCCGGACTAGCGGGAACTACAATGAGCAGTTCTTC.

Written as DNA, the CDR3 is TGTGCCAGCAGTTTGGACAGGGTGGCCTATGGCTACACCTTC. This codes for CASSLDRVAYGYTF. The genes are TRBV28 and TRBJ1-2, with 8 bases lining up with TRBD1. This CDR3 is 14 amino acids long. Unmatched junction bases numbered 4, after V lost 3 bases and J lost 4 bases. In germline, CDR1 is MDHEN, CDR2 SYDVKM.

V is TRBV21-1 and J is TRBJ1-2; the DNA was not used to check the table's D call, TRBD1. TRBV21-1 is assigned pseudogene status. The CDR3 runs 14 residues. The CDR3 DNA sequence: TGTGCCAGCAGCCCGGGACAGGGAAGGATAGGCTACACCTTC. Translated, it gives CASSPGQGRIGYTF.

The V gene is TRBV12-5, the J gene TRBJ2-1; possible D gene TRBD2, 5 bases. The ends were cut back, 5 bases at V and 6 bases at J, with 14 bases in the middle. This CDR3 has 14 residues. The germline V gene encodes CDR1 LGHNT and CDR2 FRNRAP. CDR3 amino acids: CASGPGYSGNEQFF. The CDR3 nucleotides are TGTGCTAGTGGTCCGGGGTATTCAGGCAATGAGCAGTTCTTC.

This clone was seen only once. The V and J genes are TRBV5-1 and TRBJ2-3, with unresolved D. This CDR3 contains 14 residues. V gave up 1 base and J gave up 0 bases, with 6 bases separating them. Germline V gene data show CDR1 as SGHRS and CDR2 as YFSETQ. This chain's CDR3 is CASSLSSSTDTQYF. For the CDR3, the DNA is TGCGCCAGCAGCTTGAGCTCTAGCACAGATACGCAGTATTTT.

The chain combines TRBV11-2 with TRBJ1-1; D remains ambiguous. The V gene's germline CDR1 is SGHAT and CDR2 FQNNGV. Trimming pared 0 bases from V and 3 bases from J, leaving 5 bases between. CDR3 length: 13 residues. CDR3 nucleotides: TGTGCCAGCAGCTTAGAACGGGACACTGAAGCTTTCTTT. This encodes CASSLERDTEAFF.

The chain has TRBV5-5 and TRBJ1-5, with a possible D match to TRBD1 (5 bases). CDR1 and CDR2 from the germline V gene are SGHKS and YYEKEE (reference sequence). CDR3 length: 17 amino acids. Trimming cost V 4 bases and J 0 bases, with 17 bases left between them. The CDR3 sequence is CASSLQVTTYSNQPQHF. CDR3 DNA: TGTGCCAGCAGCCTACAGGTTACGACCTATAGCAATCAGCCCCAGCATTTT. Combining the CDR3 with reference TRBV5-5 and TRBJ1-5 gives the whole variable domain DAGVTQSPTHLIKTRGQQVTLRCSPISGHKSVSWYQQVLGQGPQFIFQYYEKEERGRGNFPDRFSARQFPNYSSELNVNALLLGDSALYLCASSLQVTTYSNQPQHFGDGTRLSIL.

This sequence joins TRBV11-1 and TRBJ2-3; TRBD2 aligns across 9 bases. Germline CDR1 and CDR2: SGHAT and FQDESV (reference sequence). V dropped 2 bases and J dropped 1; count of bases not matched to a gene: 4. This CDR3 spans 16 amino acids. The CDR3 nucleotides are TGTGCCAGCAGCTTAAGACGCGGGGGGGGCACAGATACGCAGTATTTT. Residues: CASSLRRGGGTDTQYF.

This clone was counted once. The chain uses TRBV30 and TRBJ2-7, with 7 bases matching TRBD1. Germline V gene sequence: CDR1 GTSNPN, CDR2 SVGIG (reference sequence). This CDR3 comprises 13 residues. The V gene end was trimmed by 3 bases and the J gene end by 3 bases; junction bases not matched to a gene: 5. The CDR3, as DNA: TGTGCCTGGAGCTCGACAGGGTTCTACGAGCAGTACTTC. Encoded protein: CAWSSTGFYEQYF.

The rearrangement links TRBV4-1 to TRBJ2-5; 8 bases are shared with TRBD2. The CDR3 has 13 amino acids. Germline V gives CDR1 MGHRA, CDR2 YSYEKL. Germline trimming cut 4 bases from V and 4 bases from J; bases unmatched to any gene: 2. The DNA for the CDR3 is TGCGCCAGCAGCCCCGGGGGGGGAGAGACCCAGTACTTC. Translation: CASSPGGGETQYF.

The chain links TRBV19 to TRBJ1-2, with D hard to call. V lost 3 bases to trimming and J lost 3 bases, with 11 bases between them. Germline values: CDR1 LNHDA, CDR2 SQIVND (reference sequence). The CDR3 has 14 residues. In nucleotides, the CDR3 is TGTGCCAGTAGTATCCCCGGGTTGGACTATGGCTACACCTTC. Protein: CASSIPGLDYGYTF.